These 23 T cell receptor beta chains were sequenced from one sample in a study of technical replicates of blood from a handful of donors. Repertoires were generated with immunoSEQ multiplex PCR, while TCRdb's copy carries only in-frame clones and drops some. The data show 65,000 to 85,000 clones, 85% to 95% seen once. Sequencing input: T cells isolated from PBMCs. The receptors were sampled from a human donor in good health.

CDR3 residues: CASSSTPRGSYEQYF. The CDR3 DNA reads as TGTGCCAGCAGTTCGACCCCTAGGGGATCCTACGAGCAGTACTTC. The J gene is TRBJ2-7, the V gene TRBV28; D might be TRBD1 (5 bases). The CDR3 runs to 15 residues. V was shortened by 4 bases and J by 1 base, with 14 bases between the two germline ends. CDR1 and CDR2 from the germline V gene are MDHEN and SYDVKM.

This chain uses TRBV19 with TRBJ2-7; TRBD2 matches 9 bases. V was clipped by 5 bases and J by 3 bases; unmatched bases: 8. CDR3 length: 15 amino acids. Germline V gene data show CDR1 as LNHDA and CDR2 as SQIVND (reference sequence). The DNA for the CDR3 is TGTGCCAGTAGTCCCGGACTAGCGCGTGACTACGAGCAGTACTTC. Residues: CASSPGLARDYEQYF.

Only one count was recorded for this clone. The rearrangement joins TRBV2 to TRBJ2-3; 9 nucleotides line up with TRBD1. Unmatched junction bases numbered 6, after V lost 7 bases and J lost 4 bases. Germline V lookup: CDR1 SNHLY, CDR2 FYNNEI. This CDR3 region has 14 residues. CDR3 region: CASTGTGWADTQYF. The DNA for the CDR3 is TGTGCCAGCACTGGGACAGGGTGGGCAGATACGCAGTATTTT.

The rearrangement joins TRBV11-2 to TRBJ1-4; no definite D call. V lost 5 bases to trimming and J lost 4 bases, with 5 bases between them. Germline V CDR1 and CDR2: SGHAT, FQNNGV. CDR3 length equals 12 residues. In DNA form, the CDR3 reads TGTGCCAGCAGCCGGGATAATGAAAAACTGTTTTTT. Translation: CASSRDNEKLFF.

This chain connects TRBV18 to TRBJ1-2, with TRBD1 as a possible D gene (5 bases). The CDR3 runs to 13 residues. Trimming took off 3 bases at V and 4 bases at J, with 9 bases between the two ends. Germline CDR1 reads KGHSH; CDR2 reads LQKENI. CDR3 protein: CASSPETAYGYTF. Written as DNA, the CDR3 is TGTGCCAGCTCACCGGAGACAGCCTATGGCTACACCTTC. The full variable domain, with the rest looked up from reference TRBV18 and TRBJ1-2, is NAGVMQNPRHLVRRRGQEARLRCSPMKGHSHVYWYRQLPEEGLKFMVYLQKENIIDESGMPKERFSAEFPKEGPSILRIQQVVRGDSAAYFCASSPETAYGYTFGSGTRLTVV.

Only one count was recorded for this clone. The J gene is TRBJ2-7, the V gene TRBV6-1, with D unresolved. From germline, CDR1 is MNHNS and CDR2 SASEGT. The CDR3 totals 13 residues. Trimming pared 4 bases from V and 0 bases from J, leaving 7 bases between. DNA of the CDR3: TGTGCCAGCAGTGTGACAATCTCCTACGAGCAGTACTTC. It specifies CASSVTISYEQYF.

The rearrangement joins TRBV19 to TRBJ2-3; 7 bases map to TRBD1. This CDR3 is built from 17 residues. Per the germline V gene, CDR1 is LNHDA and CDR2 is SQIVND (reference sequence). The ends lost 6 bases at V and 0 bases at J; junction bases unmatched: 12. Written as DNA, the CDR3 is TGTGCCAGTAGCTCCCCTACCGGGACAGCCAGCACAGATACGCAGTATTTT. Translating gives CASSSPTGTASTDTQYF.

As DNA, the CDR3 is TGTGCCAGCAGCCAACAGGGGAGCAACGAGCAGTACTTC. Residues: CASSQQGSNEQYF. The rearrangement links TRBV4-2 to TRBJ2-7; TRBD1 might be the D (6 bases). V lost 2 bases, J lost 5 bases, and 10 bases lay in between. The CDR3 contains 13 residues. Germline loops: CDR1 LGHNA, CDR2 YNFKEQ.

CDR3 amino acids: CASLTTRVTGELFF. The CDR3 DNA is TGTGCCAGTCTCACCACCAGGGTCACCGGGGAGCTGTTTTTT. V is TRBV19 and J is TRBJ2-2, with D tentatively TRBD1 (5 bases). There are 14 residues in the CDR3. V was pared by 8 bases and J by 4 bases, with 14 bases between. The germline gives CDR1 LNHDA, CDR2 SQIVND (reference sequence).

This sequence joins TRBV6-5 and TRBJ2-3, with 7 nucleotides matching TRBD2. CDR1 and CDR2 (germline): MNHEY, SVGAGI. Unmatched junction bases numbered 9, after V lost 4 bases and J lost 2 bases. This CDR3 region has 16 residues. The CDR3 loop is CASSFERAGTTDTQYF. The CDR3 nucleotides are TGTGCCAGCAGTTTTGAACGAGCGGGAACCACAGATACGCAGTATTTT.

A single count supports this clone. V and J are TRBV6-6 and TRBJ2-1; a weak D match, TRBD1 (5 bases). Germline values: CDR1 MNHNY, CDR2 SVGAGI (reference sequence). The CDR3 totals 14 residues. Trimming took off 7 bases at V and 6 bases at J, with 16 bases between the two ends. CDR3 in amino acids: CASTYRGGFNEQFF. DNA for the CDR3: TGTGCCAGCACCTATAGGGGCGGTTTCAATGAGCAGTTCTTC.

The chain carries TRBV28 and TRBJ1-5; weak D call: TRBD1 (5 bases). The CDR3 is 14 residues long. V gave up 2 bases and J gave up 7 bases, with 12 bases separating them. Looked up from germline, CDR1 is MDHEN and CDR2 is SYDVKM. CDR3 DNA: TGTGCCAGCAGTTTAGGAGGGGCAAGGCAGCCCCAGCATTTT. Amino acids: CASSLGGARQPQHF.

This clone was recorded only once. The chain carries TRBV28 and TRBJ2-3; 9 positions match TRBD2. The V and J ends lost 7 bases and 0 bases, in that order; junction bases with no gene match: 8. Germline V CDR1 and CDR2: MDHEN, SYDVKM. This CDR3 spans 16 amino acids. CDR3 nucleotides: TGTGCCAGCAAATTGGCGGGAGGGATTAGCACAGATACGCAGTATTTT. Translation: CASKLAGGISTDTQYF.

The rearrangement uses TRBV5-6 and TRBJ1-1, with a weak D call TRBD1 (5 bases). The V end lost 3 bases, the J end lost 5 bases, and 8 bases lay between the germline ends. The CDR3 loop spans 12 amino acids. CDR1 and CDR2 (germline): SGHDT, YYEEEE. The CDR3 spells CASSWGPTEAFF. The CDR3 coding sequence is TGTGCCAGCAGCTGGGGCCCTACTGAAGCTTTCTTT.

The V call is TRBV11-3, the J call TRBJ2-1; TRBD1 agrees at 7 bases. This CDR3 region has 14 residues. Germline V gene data show CDR1 as SGHNT and CDR2 as YENEEA. The J segment lost 6 bases and the V segment lost 1 base, leaving 3 bases of the junction unmatched. This chain's CDR3 is CASSLVQGFNEQFF. The DNA for the CDR3 is TGTGCCAGCAGCTTAGTACAGGGGTTCAATGAGCAGTTCTTC.

The V and J genes are TRBV9 and TRBJ2-7, with TRBD1 identical over 7 bases. CDR1 is SGDLS and CDR2 is YYNGEE in the germline V gene. V shed 3 bases and J 2 bases; nucleotides not matched to a gene: 8. The CDR3 is 15 amino acids. The CDR3 DNA reads as TGTGCCAGCAGCGAAACAGGGGATTCCCCCTACGAGCAGTACTTC. Its protein product is CASSETGDSPYEQYF.

The rearrangement uses TRBV6-1 and TRBJ1-2; a weak D match, TRBD1 (6 bases). With 8 bases removed from V and 8 bases from J, the gap between germline ends came to 12 bases. This CDR3 comprises 11 residues. CDR1 and CDR2 from the germline V gene are MNHNS and SASEGT. Written as DNA, the CDR3 is TGTGCCAGCCTTGGGACATTAGGCTACACCTTC. It specifies CASLGTLGYTF.

The genes are TRBV7-3 and TRBJ2-1; D not resolved. The CDR3 totals 13 residues. The V end was cut by 2 bases, the J end by 2 bases, with 4 bases between. Germline V gene sequence: CDR1 SGHTA, CDR2 FQGTGA. The CDR3 region is CASSLSAYNEQFF. As DNA, the CDR3 is TGTGCCAGCAGCTTATCGGCCTACAATGAGCAGTTCTTC.

The chain carries TRBV27 and TRBJ1-3; D is perhaps TRBD1 (5 bases). Germline loops: CDR1 MNHEY, CDR2 SMNVEV (reference sequence). V lost 5 bases and J lost 2, with 13 bases in between. The CDR3 is made up of 15 amino acids. CDR3 bases: TGTGCCAGCAGTCTTACCAGGGAAGCTGGAAACACCATATATTTT. Translating it yields CASSLTREAGNTIYF.

V is TRBV5-4 and J is TRBJ2-3; 7 bases match TRBD2. Trimming took 1 base from V and 5 from J; bases not matched to a gene: 13. Germline V gene data show CDR1 as SGHNT and CDR2 as YYREEE (reference sequence). The CDR3 totals 17 residues. The CDR3 DNA sequence: TGTGCCAGCAGCTTGATGTCTGGGGCTAGCGGACAAGATACGCAGTATTTT. Protein product: CASSLMSGASGQDTQYF.

The rearrangement uses TRBV19 and TRBJ2-7, with 7 nucleotides matching TRBD2. The CDR3 is 18 residues long. The V gene's germline CDR1 is LNHDA and CDR2 SQIVND (reference sequence). J gave up 3 bases and V 0 bases, and 14 bases lay outside the gene matches. CDR3 DNA: TGTGCCAGTAGTATAGAGCCTCCCCTAGCGGCTCGGGACTACGAGCAGTACTTC. This translates into CASSIEPPLAARDYEQYF.

The chain has TRBV4-3 and TRBJ2-7, with D possibly TRBD2 on 5 matching bases. V lost 4 bases, J lost 2 bases, and 15 bases lay in between. This CDR3 comprises 15 residues. The germline V gene encodes CDR1 LGHNA and CDR2 YSLEER. CDR3 sequence (DNA): TGCGCCAGCAGCCGAATAACGGGGAGTACCTACGAGCAGTACTTC. Translated, it gives CASSRITGSTYEQYF.

J is TRBJ1-2 and V is TRBV19, with TRBD1 matching 7 bases. The CDR3 covers 13 residues. V lost 7 bases to trimming and J lost 2 bases; unmatched junction nucleotides: 4. CDR1 is LNHDA and CDR2 is SQIVND in the germline V gene (reference sequence). As DNA, the CDR3 is TGTGCCAGTACGACAGGGCCCAACTATGGCTACACCTTC. Protein sequence: CASTTGPNYGYTF.